This T cell receptor (beta chain) emerged from a study of cytomegalovirus exposure and HLA in healthy donors. Primers included in the PCR were 60 Vbeta and 13 Jbeta primers. How the authors handled the data: A later analysis tallied 65 million to 85 million unique TCR beta chains, about 12 million of them shared. Using immunoSEQ multiplex PCR, the repertoire was profiled, and TCRdb retains in-frame clones only, with some absent. Clonal size and the V and J genes are those of that table, whereas D and trimming came from the DNA. Among around 120,000 clones listed, 70% to 90% were seen once. This CDR3 contains 17 residues. V shed 4 bases, J shed 6 bases, and the junction held 15 bases outside the gene matches. CDR1 is KGHSH and CDR2 is LQKENI in the germline V gene.

The clonotype originates from a boy aged 5-17 years in good health and CMV-seronegative. This chain joins TRBV18 and TRBJ2-1; 7 nucleotides align to TRBD2. Material for sequencing was PBMCs. Here the CDR3 reads CASSRPSSGLSPNEQFF. The DNA of the CDR3 is TGTGCCAGCTCACGCCCCTCTAGCGGATTATCCCCCAATGAGCAGTTCTTC.